The TCR beta chain described here comes from a study of blood T cell repertoires in COVID-19. The assay was immunoSEQ multiplex PCR, and TCRdb's table has in-frame clones only and misses some. The sample records 150,000 or so clones, roughly 89% being singletons. The V end was cut by 7 bases, the J end by 0 bases, with 17 bases between. The CDR3 is made up of 16 amino acids. Germline lookup yields CDR1 SGHTA and CDR2 FQGNSA. Sample: peripheral blood. The TCR comes from a man aged 50 to 59 with acute or convalescent COVID-19. V gene TRBV7-2 combines with J gene TRBJ2-3; D uncertain. CDR3 DNA sequence: TGTGCCAGCACCTCCAGATCCGCCTTAAGCACAGATACGCAGTATTTT. Protein sequence: CASTSRSALSTDTQYF.